The 19 T cell receptor beta chains presented below share a single source sample, sequenced in a study of T cell repertoires in cytomegalovirus infection. Each CDR3 protein gets one entry after TCRdb re-called the reads with MiXCR. The repertoire includes about 52,000 distinct CDR3 sequences, less than 20% of them detected once, and around 80% sits in the top ten. The antigens for these receptors are not known. The input for sequencing was CD8+ T cells from cultured PBMCs, taken from culture after CMV antigen stimulation. All receptors come from a human donor in good health (CMV status not recorded). Some clones in this sample may be carry-over from other donors' samples.

The chain links TRBV12-3 or TRBV12-4 to TRBJ2-3; unclear D gene. This CDR3 has 16 amino acids. Trimming left V 1 base short and J 2 bases short, with 13 bases between. CDR3 nucleotide sequence: TGTGCCAGCAGTTTAGACGAGAAGTTAGACACAGATACGCAGTATTTT. Its translation is CASSLDEKLDTDTQYF.

Only a few counts were recorded for this clonotype. The V gene is TRBV2, the J gene TRBJ2-3, with D maybe TRBD1 (5 bases). V lost 4 bases and J lost 1, with 12 bases in between. Germline-derived CDR1 and CDR2 are SNHLY and FYNNEI. The CDR3 is made up of 15 amino acids. The CDR3 DNA reads TGTGCCAGCAGTGGGGGCTACTTGGGCACAGATACGCAGTATTTT. This gives the protein CASSGGYLGTDTQYF.

This chain uses TRBV7-2 with TRBJ2-5; D may be TRBD1 or TRBD2 (8 bases each). This CDR3 has 16 amino acids. Trimming cost V 6 bases and J 8 bases, with 25 bases left between them. Germline values: CDR1 SGHTA, CDR2 FQGNSA. The CDR3 bases are TGTGCCAGCAGTCCAGGGACAGGTTTGGCGGGGGGTACCCAGTACTTC. It yields the protein CASSPGTGLAGGTQYF. Full variable domain (outside the CDR3, taken from reference TRBV7-2 and TRBJ2-5): GAGVSQSPSNKVTEKGKDVELRCDPISGHTALYWYRQSLGQGLEFLIYFQGNSAPDKSGLPSDRFSAERTGGSVSTLTIQRTQQEDSAVYLCASSPGTGLAGGTQYFGPGTRLLVL.

V and J are TRBV5-1 and TRBJ2-1; D might be TRBD2 (5 bases). V lost 3 bases and J lost 0, with 10 bases in between. The CDR3 has 15 amino acids. The germline gives CDR1 SGHRS, CDR2 YFSETQ. The CDR3 DNA follows: TGCGCCAGCAGCTCGGACTTCTTCTCCTACAATGAGCAGTTCTTC. Translation: CASSSDFFSYNEQFF. Full variable domain (missing parts from reference TRBV5-1 and TRBJ2-1): KAGVTQTPRYLIKTRGQQVTLSCSPISGHRSVSWYQQTPGQGLQFLFEYFSETQRNKGNFPGRFSGRQFSNSRSEMNVSTLELGDSALYLCASSSDFFSYNEQFFGPGTRLTVL.

CDR3 in amino acids: CASSQEQVTHNEQFF. In nucleotides, the CDR3 is TGCGCCAGCAGCCAAGAACAGGTGACTCACAATGAGCAGTTCTTC. The chain joins TRBV4-1 to TRBJ2-1; a weak D match, TRBD1 (5 bases). This CDR3 comprises 15 residues. In germline, CDR1 is MGHRA, CDR2 YSYEKL. Trimming shortened V by 0 bases and J by 5 bases, and 11 bases separated the two germline ends.

This clonotype came up a few times. V and J are TRBV19 and TRBJ1-1; the D is unclear. This CDR3 comprises 14 residues. V was pared by 3 bases and J by 7 bases, with 15 bases between. The germline V gene has CDR1 LNHDA and CDR2 SQIVND (reference sequence). CDR3 protein: CASSIMPDSNEAFF. Here the CDR3 DNA reads TGTGCCAGTAGTATTATGCCAGACTCGAATGAAGCTTTCTTT.

V gene TRBV29-1 combines with J gene TRBJ2-1, with a weak D call TRBD2 (5 bases). The CDR3 has 16 residues. Germline V gene data show CDR1 as SQVTM and CDR2 as ANQGSEA. V was clipped by 0 bases and J by 1 base, with 13 bases between them. CDR3: CSVEDPRRESYNEQFF. In DNA, the CDR3 is TGCAGCGTTGAAGACCCTCGAAGGGAGTCCTACAATGAGCAGTTCTTC.

This chain connects TRBV6-5 to TRBJ2-1; 14 nucleotides agree with TRBD2. Germline V gives CDR1 MNHEY, CDR2 SVGAGI. The junction had 10 bases not matched to a gene; V was cut back by 7 bases and J by 8 bases. The CDR3 is made up of 16 amino acids. CDR3 protein: CASTPQGLAGADEQFF. CDR3 bases: TGTGCCAGCACCCCGCAGGGACTAGCGGGGGCGGATGAGCAGTTCTTC.

Ten or more counts support this clonotype. This chain links TRBV4-3 with TRBJ2-6; the D gene could be TRBD1 or TRBD2 (5 bases each). The length of the CDR3 is 16 residues. V gave up 0 bases and J gave up 0 bases, with 6 bases separating them. Looked up from germline, CDR1 is LGHNA and CDR2 is YSLEER. The CDR3 coding sequence is TGCGCCAGCAGCCAAGATGGGACCTCTGGGGCCAACGTCCTGACTTTC. The encoded protein is CASSQDGTSGANVLTF.

This clonotype was detected only a few times. V and J are TRBV20-1 and TRBJ2-7; D is possibly TRBD2 (5 bases). The V end lost 6 bases, the J end lost 0 bases, and 12 bases lay between the germline ends. The CDR3 is 13 residues long. The V gene's germline CDR1 is DFQATT and CDR2 SNEGSKA (reference sequence). DNA for the CDR3: TGCAGTGCGAACGGACTTTACTCCTACGAGCAGTACTTC. Translating gives CSANGLYSYEQYF.

V is TRBV7-2 and J is TRBJ2-7; TRBD2 matches 13 bases. The germline CDR1 and CDR2 sequences are SGHTA and FQGNSA. The length of the CDR3 is 15 residues. Unmatched junction bases numbered 5, after V lost 5 bases and J lost 4 bases. The CDR3 sequence is CASSRGLAGRYEQYF. CDR3 sequence (DNA): TGTGCCAGCAGCCGGGGACTAGCGGGGAGATACGAGCAGTACTTC.

This clonotype occurred a few times. V gene TRBV6-1 combines with J gene TRBJ2-4; the D call may be TRBD1 or TRBD2 (6 bases each). The CDR3 extends over 18 amino acids. CDR1 and CDR2 from the germline V gene are MNHNS and SASEGT. V shed 0 bases and J shed 3 bases, with 18 bases lying between them. The CDR3 DNA sequence: TGTGCCAGCAGTGAAGCGAGGACGGGGGCTATTGTCAAAAACATTCAGTACTTC. Amino acids: CASSEARTGAIVKNIQYF.

By share of the sample, this clonotype is medium-sized (0.01 to 0.1%). This chain connects TRBV7-2 to TRBJ2-4; either TRBD1 or TRBD2 may fit D (5 bases each). The CDR3 runs 16 residues. Looked up from germline, CDR1 is SGHTA and CDR2 is FQGNSA. V was cut by 4 bases and J by 0 bases, with 13 bases left in between. The CDR3 bases are TGTGCCAGCAGCTCCTCCGGGACGGTAGCCAAAAACATTCAGTACTTC. Residues: CASSSSGTVAKNIQYF.

There are many counts of this clonotype. This chain links TRBV7-8 with TRBJ2-7; TRBD1 aligns across 8 bases. The ends lost 3 bases at V and 0 bases at J; junction bases unmatched: 7. Germline assignment: CDR1 SGHVS and CDR2 FQNEAQ. The CDR3 totals 16 residues. For the CDR3, the DNA is TGTGCCAGCAGCTTCCGACAGGGGACCCGCTCCTACGAGCAGTACTTC. Amino acid sequence: CASSFRQGTRSYEQYF.

This clonotype was counted between two and nine times. The chain is built from TRBV11-2 and TRBJ2-5, with D unclear. V was pared by 3 bases and J by 4 bases, with 9 bases between. Per the germline V gene, CDR1 is SGHAT and CDR2 is FQNNGV. The CDR3 covers 13 residues. CDR3 nucleotide sequence: TGTGCCAGCAGCTTTAACGGGCGAGAGACCCAGTACTTC. It yields the protein CASSFNGRETQYF.

J is TRBJ2-3 and V is TRBV4-1; unclear D gene. The V gene lost 2 bases and the J gene lost 0 bases, with 18 bases spanning the gap. The length of the CDR3 is 18 residues. The germline V gene has CDR1 MGHRA and CDR2 YSYEKL. CDR3 sequence (DNA): TGCGCCAGCAGCCAATACAACACGGTCCGACAAAGCACAGATACGCAGTATTTT. It is translated as CASSQYNTVRQSTDTQYF.

The chain recombines TRBV7-9 with TRBJ1-1, with D possibly TRBD1 on 5 matching bases. The V end lost 4 bases, the J end lost 8 bases, and 17 bases lay between the germline ends. Germline CDR1 reads SEHNR; CDR2 reads FQNEAQ (reference sequence). CDR3 length: 14 amino acids. The chain's CDR3 is CASSSRSGDAEAFF. The CDR3 nucleotides are TGTGCCAGCAGCTCACGGAGTGGGGACGCGGAAGCTTTCTTT.

This clonotype was detected a few times. This chain connects TRBV6-2 or TRBV6-3 to TRBJ2-7; D unresolved. Germline assignment: CDR1 MNHEY and CDR2 SVGEGT. The CDR3 sequence is 12 residues long. V was shortened by 5 bases and J by 7 bases, with 12 bases between the two germline ends. CDR3 sequence: CASSPHGEEQYF. The CDR3 DNA sequence: TGTGCCAGCAGTCCCCACGGCGAGGAGCAGTACTTC.

There are a few counts of this clonotype. This rearrangement joins TRBV28 to TRBJ1-1; 9 positions match TRBD1. V was clipped by 5 bases and J by 0 bases; unmatched bases: 7. Germline CDR1 and CDR2: MDHEN and SYDVKM. The CDR3 spans 16 residues. The CDR3 region has the DNA TGTGCCAGCAGTCAGGGACAGGGTCGAATGAACACTGAAGCTTTCTTT. Translating it yields CASSQGQGRMNTEAFF.